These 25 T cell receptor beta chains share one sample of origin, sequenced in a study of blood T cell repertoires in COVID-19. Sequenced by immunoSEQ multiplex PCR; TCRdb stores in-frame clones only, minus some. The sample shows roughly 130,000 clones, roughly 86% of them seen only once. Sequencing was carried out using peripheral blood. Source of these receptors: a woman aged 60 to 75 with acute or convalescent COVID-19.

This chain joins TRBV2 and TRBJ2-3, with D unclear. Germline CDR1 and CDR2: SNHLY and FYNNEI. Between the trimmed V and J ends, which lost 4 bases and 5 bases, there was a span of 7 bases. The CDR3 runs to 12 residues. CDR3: CASSGRLDTQYF. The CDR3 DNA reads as TGTGCCAGCAGTGGACGACTAGATACGCAGTATTTT. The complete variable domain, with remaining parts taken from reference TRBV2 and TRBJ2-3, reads EPEVTQTPSHQVTQMGQEVILRCVPISNHLYFYWYRQILGQKVEFLVSFYNNEISEKSEIFDDQFSVERPDGSNFTLKIRSTKLEDSAMYFCASSGRLDTQYFGPGTRLTVL.

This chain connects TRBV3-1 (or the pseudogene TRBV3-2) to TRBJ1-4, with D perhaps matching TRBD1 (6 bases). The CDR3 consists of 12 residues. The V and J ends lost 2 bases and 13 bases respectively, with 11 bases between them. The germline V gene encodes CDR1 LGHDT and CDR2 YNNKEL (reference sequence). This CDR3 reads CASSQQTGTLFF. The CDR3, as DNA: TGTGCCAGCAGCCAACAGACAGGAACACTGTTTTTT.

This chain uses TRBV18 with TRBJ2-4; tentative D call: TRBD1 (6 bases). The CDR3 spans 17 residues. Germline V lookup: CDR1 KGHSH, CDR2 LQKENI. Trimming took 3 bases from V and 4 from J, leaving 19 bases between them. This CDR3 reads CASSPLPTGPHKNIQYF. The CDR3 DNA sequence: TGTGCCAGCTCACCTCTCCCAACAGGGCCCCATAAAAACATTCAGTACTTC.

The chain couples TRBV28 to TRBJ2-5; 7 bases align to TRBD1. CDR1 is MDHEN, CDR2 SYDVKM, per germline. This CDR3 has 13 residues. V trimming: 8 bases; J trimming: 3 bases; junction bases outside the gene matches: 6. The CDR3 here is CASEQGRKETQYF. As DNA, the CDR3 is TGTGCCAGCGAACAGGGGCGAAAAGAGACCCAGTACTTC.

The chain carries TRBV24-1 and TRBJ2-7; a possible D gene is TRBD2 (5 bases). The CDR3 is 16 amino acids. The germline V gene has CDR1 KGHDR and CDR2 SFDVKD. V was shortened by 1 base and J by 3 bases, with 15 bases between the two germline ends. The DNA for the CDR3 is TGTGCCACCAGTGATTTCGTCGGGGTGAACTGCTACGAGCAGTACGTC. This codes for CATSDFVGVNCYEQYV.

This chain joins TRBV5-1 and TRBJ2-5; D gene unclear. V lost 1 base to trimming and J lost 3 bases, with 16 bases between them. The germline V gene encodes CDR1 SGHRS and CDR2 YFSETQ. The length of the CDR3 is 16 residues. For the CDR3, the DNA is TGCGCCAGCAGCTTGAGTCGCCTAAATCCCGAAGAGACCCAGTACTTC. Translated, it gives CASSLSRLNPEETQYF.

CDR3 loop: CASSFKTGINHEQYF. DNA of the CDR3: TGTGCCAGCAGTTTCAAAACAGGGATTAACCACGAGCAGTACTTC. The V and J genes are TRBV28 and TRBJ2-7, with D possibly matching TRBD1 (6 bases). This CDR3 has 15 amino acids. Deletions cut 3 bases from V and 5 bases from J, with 17 bases between. Germline CDR1 and CDR2: MDHEN and SYDVKM.

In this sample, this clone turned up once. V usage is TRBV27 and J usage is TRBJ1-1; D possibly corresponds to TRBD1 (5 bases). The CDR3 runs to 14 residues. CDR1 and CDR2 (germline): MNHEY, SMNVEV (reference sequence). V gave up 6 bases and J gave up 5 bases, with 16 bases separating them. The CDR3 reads CASSPSGGTTEAFF. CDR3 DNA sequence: TGTGCCAGCAGCCCTTCGGGGGGGACGACTGAAGCTTTCTTT.

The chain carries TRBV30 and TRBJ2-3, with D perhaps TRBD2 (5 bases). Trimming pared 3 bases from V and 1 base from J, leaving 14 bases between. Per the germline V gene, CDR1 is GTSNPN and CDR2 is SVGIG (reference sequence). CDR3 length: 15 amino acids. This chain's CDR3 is CAWSGSGWGTDTQYF. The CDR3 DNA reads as TGTGCCTGGAGCGGGTCGGGGTGGGGCACAGATACGCAGTATTTT.

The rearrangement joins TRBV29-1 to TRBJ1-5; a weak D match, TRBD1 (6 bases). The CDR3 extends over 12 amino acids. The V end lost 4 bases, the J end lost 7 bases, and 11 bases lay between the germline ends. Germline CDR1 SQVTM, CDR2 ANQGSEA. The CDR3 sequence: CSVGGLGQPQHF. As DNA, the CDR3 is TGCAGCGTTGGGGGGCTAGGACAGCCCCAGCATTTT.

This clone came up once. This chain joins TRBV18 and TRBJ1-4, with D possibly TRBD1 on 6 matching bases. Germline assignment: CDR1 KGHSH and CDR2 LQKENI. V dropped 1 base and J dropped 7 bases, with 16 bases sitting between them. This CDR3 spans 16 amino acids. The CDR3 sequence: CASSPRSPGQGEKLFF. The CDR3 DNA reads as TGTGCCAGCTCACCACGGTCCCCGGGACAAGGTGAAAAACTGTTTTTT.

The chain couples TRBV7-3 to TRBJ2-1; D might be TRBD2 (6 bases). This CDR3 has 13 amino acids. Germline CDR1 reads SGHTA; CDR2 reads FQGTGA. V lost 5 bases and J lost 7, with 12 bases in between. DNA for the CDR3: TGTGCCAGCAGCCCTTCTAGCGTGAATGAGCAGTTCTTC. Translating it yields CASSPSSVNEQFF.

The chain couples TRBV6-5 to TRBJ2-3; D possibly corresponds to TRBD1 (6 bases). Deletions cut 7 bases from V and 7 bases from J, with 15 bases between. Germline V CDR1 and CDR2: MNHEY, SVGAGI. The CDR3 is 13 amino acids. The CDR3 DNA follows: TGTGCCAGCACCCTAATACAGGGAAATACGCAGTATTTT. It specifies CASTLIQGNTQYF.

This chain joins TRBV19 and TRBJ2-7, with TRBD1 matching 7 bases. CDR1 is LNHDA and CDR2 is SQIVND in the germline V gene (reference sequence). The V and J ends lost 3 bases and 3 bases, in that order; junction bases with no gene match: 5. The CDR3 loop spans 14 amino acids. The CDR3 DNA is TGTGCCAGTAGTATGACAGGGTTGGACTACGAGCAGTACTTC. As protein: CASSMTGLDYEQYF.

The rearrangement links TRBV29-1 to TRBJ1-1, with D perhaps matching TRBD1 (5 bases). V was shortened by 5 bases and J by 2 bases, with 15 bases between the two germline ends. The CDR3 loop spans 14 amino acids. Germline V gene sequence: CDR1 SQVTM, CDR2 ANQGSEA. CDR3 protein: CSVWLHTGNTEAFF. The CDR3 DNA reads TGCAGCGTTTGGCTTCATACAGGCAACACTGAAGCTTTCTTT.

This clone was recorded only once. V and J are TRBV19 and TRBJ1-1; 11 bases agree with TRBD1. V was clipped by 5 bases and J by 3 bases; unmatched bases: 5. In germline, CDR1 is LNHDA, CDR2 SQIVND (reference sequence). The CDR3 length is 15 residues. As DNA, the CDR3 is TGTGCCAGTAGTCTCACGGACAGGGGGCACACTGAAGCTTTCTTT. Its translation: CASSLTDRGHTEAFF.

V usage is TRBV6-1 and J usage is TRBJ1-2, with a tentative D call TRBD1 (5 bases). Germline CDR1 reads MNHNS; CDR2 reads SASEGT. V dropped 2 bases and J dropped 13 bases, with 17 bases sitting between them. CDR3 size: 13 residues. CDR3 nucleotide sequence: TGTGCCAGCAGTGAACATTATGGGGCGGATTGCACCTTC. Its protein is CASSEHYGADCTF.

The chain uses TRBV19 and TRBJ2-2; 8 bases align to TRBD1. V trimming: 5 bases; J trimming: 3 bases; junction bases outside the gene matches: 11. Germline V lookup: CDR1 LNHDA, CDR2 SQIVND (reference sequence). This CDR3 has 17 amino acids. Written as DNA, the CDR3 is TGTGCCAGTAGTTCAAACCCAGGACAGGGAGACACCGGGGAGCTGTTTTTT. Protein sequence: CASSSNPGQGDTGELFF.

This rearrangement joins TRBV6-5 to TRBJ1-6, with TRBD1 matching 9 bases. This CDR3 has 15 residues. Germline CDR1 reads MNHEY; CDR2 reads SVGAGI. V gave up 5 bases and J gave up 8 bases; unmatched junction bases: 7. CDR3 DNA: TGTGCCAGCAGTATGGACAGGGGTGGTTATTCACCCCTCCACTTT. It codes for CASSMDRGGYSPLHF.

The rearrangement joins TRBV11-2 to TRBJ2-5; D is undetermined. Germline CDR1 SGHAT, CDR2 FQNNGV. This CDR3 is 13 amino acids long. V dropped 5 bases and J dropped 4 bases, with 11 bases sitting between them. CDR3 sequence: CASSPSTRETQYF. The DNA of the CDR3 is TGTGCCAGCAGCCCAAGTACGAGAGAGACCCAGTACTTC.

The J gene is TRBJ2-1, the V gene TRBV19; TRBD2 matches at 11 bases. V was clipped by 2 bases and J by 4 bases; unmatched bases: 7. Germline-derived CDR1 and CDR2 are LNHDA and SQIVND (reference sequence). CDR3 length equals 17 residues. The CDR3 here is CASSIPLTSGDYNEQFF. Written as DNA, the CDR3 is TGTGCCAGTAGTATACCCCTGACTAGCGGGGATTACAATGAGCAGTTCTTC. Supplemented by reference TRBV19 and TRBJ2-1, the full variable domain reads DGGITQSPKYLFRKEGQNVTLSCEQNLNHDAMYWYRQDPGQGLRLIYYSQIVNDFQKGDIAEGYSVSREKKESFPLTVTSAQKNPTAFYLCASSIPLTSGDYNEQFFGPGTRLTVL.

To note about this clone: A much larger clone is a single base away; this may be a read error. The CDR3 is CASRGARRHTDMQYF. The CDR3 nucleotides are TGTGCCAGCAGGGGGGCCCGACGGCACACAGATATGCAGTATTTT. The rearrangement uses TRBV5-6 and TRBJ2-3; possibly TRBD1 for D (6 bases). The CDR3 contains 15 residues. Germline V gene data show CDR1 as SGHDT and CDR2 as YYEEEE. The full variable domain, its missing parts supplied by reference TRBV5-6 and TRBJ2-3, is DAGVTQSPTHLIKTRGQQVTLRCSPKSGHDTVSWYQQALGQGPQFIFQYYEEEERQRGNFPDRFSGHQFPNYSSELNVNALLLGDSALYLCASRGARRHTDMQYFGPGTRLTVL.

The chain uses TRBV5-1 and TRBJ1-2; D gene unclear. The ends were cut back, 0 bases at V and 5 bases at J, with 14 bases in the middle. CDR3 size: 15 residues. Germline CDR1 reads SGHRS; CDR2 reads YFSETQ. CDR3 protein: CASSLVGSSPYGYTF. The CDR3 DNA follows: TGCGCCAGCAGCTTGGTAGGGAGCTCTCCTTATGGCTACACCTTC.

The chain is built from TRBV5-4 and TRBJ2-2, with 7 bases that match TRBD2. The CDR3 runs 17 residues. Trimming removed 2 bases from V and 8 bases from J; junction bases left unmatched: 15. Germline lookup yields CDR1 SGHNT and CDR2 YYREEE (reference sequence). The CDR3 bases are TGTGCCAGCAGCTTTGTCCCGGGACTAACTCCGGGGGGGGAGCTGTTTTTT. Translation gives CASSFVPGLTPGGELFF.

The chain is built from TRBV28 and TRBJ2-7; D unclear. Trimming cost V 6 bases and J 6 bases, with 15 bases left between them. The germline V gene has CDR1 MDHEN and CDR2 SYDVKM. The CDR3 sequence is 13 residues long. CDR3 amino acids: CASSISLGSEQYF. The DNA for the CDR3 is TGTGCCAGCAGCATCTCCTTGGGCAGCGAGCAGTACTTC.